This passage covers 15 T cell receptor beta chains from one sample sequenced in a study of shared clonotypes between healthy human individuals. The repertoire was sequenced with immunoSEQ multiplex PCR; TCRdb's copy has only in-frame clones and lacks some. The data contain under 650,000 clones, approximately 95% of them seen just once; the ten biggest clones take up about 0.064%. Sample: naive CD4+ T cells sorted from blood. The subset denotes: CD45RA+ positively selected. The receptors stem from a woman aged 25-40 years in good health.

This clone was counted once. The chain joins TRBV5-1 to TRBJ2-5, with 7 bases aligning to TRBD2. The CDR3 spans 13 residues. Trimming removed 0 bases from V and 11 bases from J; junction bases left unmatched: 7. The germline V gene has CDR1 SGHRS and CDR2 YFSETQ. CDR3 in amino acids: CASSLDWGGEQYF. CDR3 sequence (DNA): TGCGCCAGCAGCTTGGATTGGGGAGGGGAGCAGTACTTC. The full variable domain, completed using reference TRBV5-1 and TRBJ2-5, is KAGVTQTPRYLIKTRGQQVTLSCSPISGHRSVSWYQQTPGQGLQFLFEYFSETQRNKGNFPGRFSGRQFSNSRSEMNVSTLELGDSALYLCASSLDWGGEQYFGPGTRLLVL.

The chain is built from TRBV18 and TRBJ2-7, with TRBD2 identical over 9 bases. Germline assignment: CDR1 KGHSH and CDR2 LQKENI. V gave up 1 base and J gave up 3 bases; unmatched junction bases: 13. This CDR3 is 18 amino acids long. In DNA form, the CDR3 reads TGTGCCAGCTCACCACGGAACCAGGGACTAGCAAGCTACTACGAGCAGTACTTC. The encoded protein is CASSPRNQGLASYYEQYF. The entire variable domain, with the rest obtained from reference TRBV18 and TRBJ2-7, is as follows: NAGVMQNPRHLVRRRGQEARLRCSPMKGHSHVYWYRQLPEEGLKFMVYLQKENIIDESGMPKERFSAEFPKEGPSILRIQQVVRGDSAAYFCASSPRNQGLASYYEQYFGPGTRLTVT.

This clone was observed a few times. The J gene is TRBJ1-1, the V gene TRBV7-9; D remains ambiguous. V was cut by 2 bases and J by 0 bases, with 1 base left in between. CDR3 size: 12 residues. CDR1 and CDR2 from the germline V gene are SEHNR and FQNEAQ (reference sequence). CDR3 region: CASSLMNTEAFF. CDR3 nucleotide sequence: TGTGCCAGCAGCTTAATGAACACTGAAGCTTTCTTT. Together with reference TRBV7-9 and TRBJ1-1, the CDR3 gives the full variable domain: DTGVSQNPRHKITKRGQNVTFRCDPISEHNRLYWYRQTLGQGPEFLTYFQNEAQLEKSRLLSDRFSAERPKGSFSTLEIQRTEQGDSAMYLCASSLMNTEAFFGQGTRLTVV.

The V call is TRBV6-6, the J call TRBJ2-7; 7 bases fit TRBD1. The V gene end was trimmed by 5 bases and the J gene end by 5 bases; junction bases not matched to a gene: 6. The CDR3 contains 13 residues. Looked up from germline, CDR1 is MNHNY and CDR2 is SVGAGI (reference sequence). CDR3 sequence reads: CASSPTGAHEQYF. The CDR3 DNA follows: TGTGCCAGCAGTCCAACAGGGGCCCACGAGCAGTACTTC.

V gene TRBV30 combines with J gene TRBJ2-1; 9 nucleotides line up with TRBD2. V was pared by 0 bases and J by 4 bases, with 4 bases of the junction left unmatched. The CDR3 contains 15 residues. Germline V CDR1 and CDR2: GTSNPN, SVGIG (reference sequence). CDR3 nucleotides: TGTGCCTGGAGTGTCGGGCTAGCGGGATACAATGAGCAGTTCTTC. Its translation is CAWSVGLAGYNEQFF.

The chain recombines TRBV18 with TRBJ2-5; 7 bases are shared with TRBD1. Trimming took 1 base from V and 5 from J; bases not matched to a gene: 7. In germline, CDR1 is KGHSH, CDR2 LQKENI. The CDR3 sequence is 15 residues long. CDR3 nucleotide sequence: TGTGCCAGCTCACCACTCCAAGGGGGCGATGAGACCCAGTACTTC. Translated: CASSPLQGGDETQYF.

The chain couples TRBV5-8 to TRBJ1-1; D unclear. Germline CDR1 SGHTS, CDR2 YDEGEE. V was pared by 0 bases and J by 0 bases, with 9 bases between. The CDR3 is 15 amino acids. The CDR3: CASSLGIRMNTEAFF. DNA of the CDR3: TGTGCCAGCAGCTTGGGGATCCGAATGAACACTGAAGCTTTCTTT.

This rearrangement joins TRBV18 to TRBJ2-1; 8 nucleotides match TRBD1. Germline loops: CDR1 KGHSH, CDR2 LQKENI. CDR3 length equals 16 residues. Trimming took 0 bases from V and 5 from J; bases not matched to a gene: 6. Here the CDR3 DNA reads TGTGCCAGCTCACCACCGTCAGGACAGGGTCACAATGAGCAGTTCTTC. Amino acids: CASSPPSGQGHNEQFF.

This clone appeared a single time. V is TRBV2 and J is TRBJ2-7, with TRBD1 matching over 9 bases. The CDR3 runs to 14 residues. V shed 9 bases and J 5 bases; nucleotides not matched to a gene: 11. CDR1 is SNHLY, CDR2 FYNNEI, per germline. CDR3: CARRSGTGPHEQYF. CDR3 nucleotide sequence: TGTGCCAGAAGATCCGGGACAGGGCCCCACGAGCAGTACTTC.

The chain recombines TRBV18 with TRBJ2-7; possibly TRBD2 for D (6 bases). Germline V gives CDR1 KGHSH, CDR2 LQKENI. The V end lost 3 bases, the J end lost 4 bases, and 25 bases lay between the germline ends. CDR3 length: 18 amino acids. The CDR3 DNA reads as TGTGCCAGCTCACCCGTCCGGGCGGGCGGGATTTGGTCGTACGAGCAGTACTTC. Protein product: CASSPVRAGGIWSYEQYF.

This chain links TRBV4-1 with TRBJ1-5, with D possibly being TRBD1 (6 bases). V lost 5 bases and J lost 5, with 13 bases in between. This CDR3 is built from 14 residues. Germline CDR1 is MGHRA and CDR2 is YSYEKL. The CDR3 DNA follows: TGCGCCAGCAGCTACAGGGTTAGGGATCAGCCCCAGCATTTT. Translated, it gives CASSYRVRDQPQHF.

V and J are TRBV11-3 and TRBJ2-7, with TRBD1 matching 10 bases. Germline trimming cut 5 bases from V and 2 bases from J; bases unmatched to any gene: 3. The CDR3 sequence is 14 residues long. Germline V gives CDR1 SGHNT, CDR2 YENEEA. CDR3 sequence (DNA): TGTGCCAGCAGCAGACAGGGGGCTCCCTACGAGCAGTACTTC. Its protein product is CASSRQGAPYEQYF.

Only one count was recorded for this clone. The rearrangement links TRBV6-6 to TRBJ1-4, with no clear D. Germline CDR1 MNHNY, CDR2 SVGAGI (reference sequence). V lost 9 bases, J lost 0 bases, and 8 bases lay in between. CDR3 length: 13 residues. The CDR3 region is CASVGATNEKLFF. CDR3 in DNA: TGTGCCAGTGTTGGAGCAACTAATGAAAAACTGTTTTTT.

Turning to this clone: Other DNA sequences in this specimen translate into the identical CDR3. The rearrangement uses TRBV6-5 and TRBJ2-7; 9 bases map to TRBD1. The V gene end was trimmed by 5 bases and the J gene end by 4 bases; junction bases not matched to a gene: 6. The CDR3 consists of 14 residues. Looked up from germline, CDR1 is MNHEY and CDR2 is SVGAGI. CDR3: CASSTRDRAYEQYF. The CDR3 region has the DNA TGTGCCAGCAGTACAAGGGACAGGGCGTACGAGCAGTACTTC.

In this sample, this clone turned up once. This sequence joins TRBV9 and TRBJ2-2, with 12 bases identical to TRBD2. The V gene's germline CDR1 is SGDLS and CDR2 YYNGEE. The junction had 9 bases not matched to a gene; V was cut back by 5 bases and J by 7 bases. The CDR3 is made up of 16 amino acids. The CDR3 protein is CASRTSGSTTGGELFF. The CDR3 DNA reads TGTGCCAGCAGGACTAGCGGGAGCACAACCGGCGGGGAGCTGTTTTTT. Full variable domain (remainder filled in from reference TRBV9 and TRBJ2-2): DSGVTQTPKHLITATGQRVTLRCSPRSGDLSVYWYQQSLDQGLQFLIQYYNGEERAKGNILERFSAQQFPDLHSELNLSSLELGDSALYFCASRTSGSTTGGELFFGEGSRLTVL.